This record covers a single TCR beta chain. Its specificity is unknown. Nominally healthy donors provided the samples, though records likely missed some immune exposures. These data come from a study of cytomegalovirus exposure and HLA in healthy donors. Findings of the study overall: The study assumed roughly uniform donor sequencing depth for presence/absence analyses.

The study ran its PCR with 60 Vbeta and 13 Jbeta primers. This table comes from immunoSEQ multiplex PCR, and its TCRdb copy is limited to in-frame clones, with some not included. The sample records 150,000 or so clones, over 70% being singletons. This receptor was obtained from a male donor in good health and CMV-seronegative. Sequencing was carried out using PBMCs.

Here the CDR3 reads CASSLRFSSYNEQFF. The CDR3 nucleotides read TGTGCCAGCAGCTTACGCTTTAGCTCCTACAATGAGCAGTTCTTC. This sequence joins TRBV7-8 and TRBJ2-1; D is uncertain. CDR3 size: 15 residues. Trimming took 2 bases from V and 0 from J, leaving 8 bases between them. The V gene's germline CDR1 is SGHVS and CDR2 FQNEAQ.